A single T cell receptor (gamma chain) is shown here with its context. Its specificity is unknown. The data belong to a study of Vδ1+ human thymocytes. RNA was extracted from the cells and then reverse transcribed. CDR3 amplicons came from multiplex PCR with pooled V-gene forward and constant-region reverse primers. TCRdb called clones anew from the multiplex PCR reads with CATT. The table shows 20,000 to 25,000 gamma-chain clones, with around 15% occurring only once. The germline CDR1 and CDR2 sequences are VENAVY and YDSYNSRV. The CDR3 consists of 12 residues. With 2 bases clipped from V and 6 bases from J, the junction kept 4 bases outside the gene matches. Study-level points and caveats: Despite high sort purity, roughly 20% of thymic T cell receptor delta sequences were Vdelta2. The authors advised highly purified populations and single-cell validation. In the thymus, TRG and TRD repertoires looked highly polyclonal with Gaussian CDR3 lengths.

Alphabeta T cells were depleted, then CD3+ Vdelta1+ Vdelta2- thymocytes were FACS-sorted. Vdelta1+ thymocyte sorts reached between roughly 98% and 99.6% purity. The genes are TRGV8 and TRGJ1 or TRGJ2. Sequencing was performed on Vdelta1+ gamma-delta thymocytes from the thymus. Regarding subset: FACS-sorted CD3+ TCRalphabeta- TCRVdelta1+ TCRVdelta2- thymocytes. This TCR derives from a child in the first two years of life who had congenital heart surgery. CDR3 DNA sequence: TGTGCCACCTGGGATAAAAGTTATAAGAAACTCTTT. It codes for CATWDKSYKKLF.